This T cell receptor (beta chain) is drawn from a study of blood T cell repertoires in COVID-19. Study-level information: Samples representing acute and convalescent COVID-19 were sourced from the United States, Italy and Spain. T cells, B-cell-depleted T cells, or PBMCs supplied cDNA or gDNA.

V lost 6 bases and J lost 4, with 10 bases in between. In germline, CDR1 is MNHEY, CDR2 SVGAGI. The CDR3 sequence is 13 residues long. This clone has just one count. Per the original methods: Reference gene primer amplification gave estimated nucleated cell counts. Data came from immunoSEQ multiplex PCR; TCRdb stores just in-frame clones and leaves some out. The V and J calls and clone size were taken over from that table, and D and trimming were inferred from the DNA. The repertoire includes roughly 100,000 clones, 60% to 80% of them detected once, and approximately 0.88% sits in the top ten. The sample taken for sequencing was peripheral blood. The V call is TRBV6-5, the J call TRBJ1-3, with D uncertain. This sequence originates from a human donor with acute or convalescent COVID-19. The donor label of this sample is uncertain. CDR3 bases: TGTGCCAGCAGACGACAACCAGGAAACACCATATATTTT. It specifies CASRRQPGNTIYF.